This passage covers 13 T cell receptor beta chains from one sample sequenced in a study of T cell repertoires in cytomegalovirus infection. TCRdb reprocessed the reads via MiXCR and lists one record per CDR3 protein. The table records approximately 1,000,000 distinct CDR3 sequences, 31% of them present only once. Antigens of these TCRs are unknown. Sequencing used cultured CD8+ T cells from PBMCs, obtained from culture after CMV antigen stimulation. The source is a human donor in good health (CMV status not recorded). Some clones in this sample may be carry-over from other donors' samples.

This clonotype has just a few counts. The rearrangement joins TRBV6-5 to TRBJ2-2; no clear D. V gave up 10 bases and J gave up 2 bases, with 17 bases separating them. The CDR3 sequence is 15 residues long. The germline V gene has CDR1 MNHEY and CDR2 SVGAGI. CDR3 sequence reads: CATTPEPSNTGELFF. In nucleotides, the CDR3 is TGTGCCACGACCCCCGAACCTAGTAACACCGGGGAGCTGTTTTTT.

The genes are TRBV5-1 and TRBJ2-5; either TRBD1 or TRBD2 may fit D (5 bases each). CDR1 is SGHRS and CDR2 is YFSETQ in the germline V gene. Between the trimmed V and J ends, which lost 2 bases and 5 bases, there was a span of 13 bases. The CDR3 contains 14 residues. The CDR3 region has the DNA TGCGCCAGCAGCTTTGAGGGGCCGGAGGAGACCCAGTACTTC. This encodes CASSFEGPEETQYF.

The DNA for the CDR3 is TGTGCCAGCAGTCGCAACAGGGGAGGAAATCAGCCCCAGCATTTT. Translated: CASSRNRGGNQPQHF. The chain combines TRBV12-3 or TRBV12-4 with TRBJ1-5; the match to TRBD1 covers 7 bases. After removal of 5 bases from V and 4 bases from J, the junction contained 8 bases not matched to a gene. The CDR3 loop spans 15 amino acids.

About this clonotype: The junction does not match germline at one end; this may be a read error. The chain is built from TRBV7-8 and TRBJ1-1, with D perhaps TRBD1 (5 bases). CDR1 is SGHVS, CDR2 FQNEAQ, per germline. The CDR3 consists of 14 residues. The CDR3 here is CASSSTGPNTAAFF. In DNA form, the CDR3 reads TGTGCCAGCAGCTCAACGGGACCAAACACTGCAGCTTTCTTT.

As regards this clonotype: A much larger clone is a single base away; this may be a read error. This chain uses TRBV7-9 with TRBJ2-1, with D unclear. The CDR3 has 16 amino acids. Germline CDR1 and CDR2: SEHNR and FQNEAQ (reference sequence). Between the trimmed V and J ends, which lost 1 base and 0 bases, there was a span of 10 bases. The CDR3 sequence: CASSLGPTGSYNEQFF. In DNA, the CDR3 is TGTGCCAGCAGCTTAGGGCCCACTGGCTCCTACAATGAGCAGTTCTTC.

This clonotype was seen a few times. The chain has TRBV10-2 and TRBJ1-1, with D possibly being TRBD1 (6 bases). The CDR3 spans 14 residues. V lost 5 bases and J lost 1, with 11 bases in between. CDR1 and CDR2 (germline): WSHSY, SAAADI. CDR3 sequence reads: CASSPGHGNTEAFF. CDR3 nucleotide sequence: TGCGCCAGCAGTCCGGGACACGGGAACACTGAAGCTTTCTTT.

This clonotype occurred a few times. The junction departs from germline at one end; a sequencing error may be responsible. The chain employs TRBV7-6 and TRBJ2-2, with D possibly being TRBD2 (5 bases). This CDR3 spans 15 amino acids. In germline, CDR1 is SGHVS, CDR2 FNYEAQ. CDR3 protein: CASSLELDDTGELFF. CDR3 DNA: TGTGCTAGCAGCTTAGAACTAGATGACACCGGGGAGCTGTTTTTT.

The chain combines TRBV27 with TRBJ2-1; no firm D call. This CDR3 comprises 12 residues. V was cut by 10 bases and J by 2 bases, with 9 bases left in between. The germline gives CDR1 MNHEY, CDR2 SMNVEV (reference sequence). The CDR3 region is CANTSAYNEQFF. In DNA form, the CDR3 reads TGTGCCAACACCTCGGCCTACAATGAGCAGTTCTTC.

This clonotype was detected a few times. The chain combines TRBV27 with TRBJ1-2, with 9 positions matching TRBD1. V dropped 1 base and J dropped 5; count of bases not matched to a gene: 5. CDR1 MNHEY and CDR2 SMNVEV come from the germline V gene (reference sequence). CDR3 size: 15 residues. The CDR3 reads CASSLWGQGGYGYTF. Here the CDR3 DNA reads TGTGCCAGCAGTTTATGGGGACAGGGAGGGTATGGCTACACCTTC.

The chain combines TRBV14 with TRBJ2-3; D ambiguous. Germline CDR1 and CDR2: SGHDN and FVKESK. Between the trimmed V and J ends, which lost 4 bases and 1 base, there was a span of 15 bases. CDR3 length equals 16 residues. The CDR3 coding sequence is TGTGCCAGCAGCCCATTCTTAGGATGGGGCACAGATACGCAGTATTTT. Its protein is CASSPFLGWGTDTQYF.

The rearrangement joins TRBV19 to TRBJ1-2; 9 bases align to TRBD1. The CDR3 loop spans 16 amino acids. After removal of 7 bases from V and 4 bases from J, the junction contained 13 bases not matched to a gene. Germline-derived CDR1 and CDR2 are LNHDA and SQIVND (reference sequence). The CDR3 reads CASITRGTGISYGYTF. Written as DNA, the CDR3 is TGTGCCAGTATCACACGTGGGACAGGGATCTCCTATGGCTACACCTTC.

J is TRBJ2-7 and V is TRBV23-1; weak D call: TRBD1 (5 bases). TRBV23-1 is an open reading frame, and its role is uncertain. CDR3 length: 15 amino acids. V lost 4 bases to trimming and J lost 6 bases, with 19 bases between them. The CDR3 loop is CASSLPDSLLVEQYF. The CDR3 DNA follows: TGCGCCAGCAGTCTACCCGACAGTTTACTGGTCGAGCAGTACTTC.

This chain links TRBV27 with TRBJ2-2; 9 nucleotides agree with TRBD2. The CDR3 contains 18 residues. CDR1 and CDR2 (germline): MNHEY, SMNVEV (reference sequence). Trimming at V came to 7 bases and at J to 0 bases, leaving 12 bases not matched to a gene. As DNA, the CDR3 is TGTGCCAGCAATTCCCTAGCGGGGCCTATGGCGAACACCGGGGAGCTGTTTTTT. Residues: CASNSLAGPMANTGELFF.